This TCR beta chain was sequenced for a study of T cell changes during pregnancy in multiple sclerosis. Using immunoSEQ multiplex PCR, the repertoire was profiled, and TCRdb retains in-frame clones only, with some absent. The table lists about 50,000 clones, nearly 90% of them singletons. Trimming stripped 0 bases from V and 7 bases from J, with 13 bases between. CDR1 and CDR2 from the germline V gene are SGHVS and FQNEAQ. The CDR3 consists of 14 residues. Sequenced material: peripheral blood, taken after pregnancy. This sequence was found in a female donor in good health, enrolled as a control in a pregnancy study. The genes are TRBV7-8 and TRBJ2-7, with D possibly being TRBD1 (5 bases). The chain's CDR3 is CASSLAPGIREQYF. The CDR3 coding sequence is TGTGCCAGCAGCTTAGCTCCAGGGATAAGGGAGCAGTACTTC.